This entry describes one T cell receptor (beta chain). Its antigen remains unidentified. This sample is part of a study of Ad26.COV2.S vaccination and SARS-CoV-2 variants. Study information: Participant was drawn from the COV1001 Ad26.COV2.S trial arm. Regarding the study as a whole: Vaccine recipients and placebo recipients showed similar non-spike TCR breadth.

This CDR3 has 11 residues. Germline CDR1 MNHEY, CDR2 SVGAGI. With 7 bases removed from V and 7 bases from J, the gap between germline ends came to 9 bases. Treatment in this sample: about 20 received Ad26.COV2.S at low or high dose, single or two shots; roughly 5 received placebo; per-sample allocation not given. Specimens were obtained on day 63 following the first vaccine or placebo injection. The assay was immunoSEQ multiplex PCR, and TCRdb's table has in-frame clones only and misses some. In the table there are approximately 300,000 clones, about 86% of which are singletons. The sample here was peripheral blood, taken in a trial of Ad26.COV2.S vaccine versus placebo. The V and J genes are TRBV6-5 and TRBJ2-3, with D unclear. The sequence was collected from a person aged 18-65 years who received the Ad26.COV2.S COVID-19 vaccine or a placebo. In nucleotides, the CDR3 is TGTGCCAGCACCCAATCAAATACGCAGTATTTT. It is translated as CASTQSNTQYF.